The rows below give T cell receptor beta chains drawn from one sample of a study of post-analysis software for immune sequencing data. TCRdb reprocessed the PCR reads via MiXCR and lists one record per CDR3 protein. The sample records some 800,000 distinct CDR3 sequences, 40% to 55% being singletons. Sequences were obtained from blood. The source is a girl aged 5 to 17 with multiple sclerosis. Both conserved end residues are part of each CDR3. D genes are given only for firm matches. Not all rows give a size; the values are once, few, many and, for expanded clones, a class.

d_call,v_call,j_call,clone_size,cdr3_nt,cdr3_aa
NA,TRBV3-1,TRBJ1-2,NA,TGTGCCAGCAGCCATCCTATTCTTGGGGGCTACACCTTC,CASSHPILGGYTF
TRBD1,TRBV10-3,TRBJ2-7,few,TGTGCCATCAGGGAACAGGGGGCGCCCCTCTACGAGCAGTACTTC,CAIREQGAPLYEQYF
NA,TRBV20-1,TRBJ2-3,NA,TGCAGTGCTAGAGGTTCCGTCACAGATACGCAGTATTTT,CSARGSVTDTQYF
NA,TRBV9,TRBJ2-3,NA,TGTGCCAGCAGCGTAAGAGGAGGGAGTGGTATAGATACGCAGTATTTT,CASSVRGGSGIDTQYF
TRBD1,TRBV5-5,TRBJ2-5,few,TGTGCCAGCAGCTTGTGGACAGGGATCCAAGAGACCCAGTACTTC,CASSLWTGIQETQYF
NA,TRBV29-1,TRBJ2-7,few,TGCAGCGTTGAGCTGTCCGGGAGCGGCCCCTACGAGCAGTACTTC,CSVELSGSGPYEQYF
NA,TRBV5-5,TRBJ2-4,few,TGTGCCAGCAGCTTGTCGCGGGGACCCCGGGGACCGCGAAACATTCAGTACTTC,CASSLSRGPRGPRNIQYF
TRBD2,TRBV10-3,TRBJ2-1,NA,TGTGCCATCAGTGAGCCGCGACTAGCGGGACAAAACAATGAGCAGTTCTTC,CAISEPRLAGQNNEQFF
NA,TRBV30,TRBJ2-2,NA,TGTGCCGTCGGGAGGGGGCTTAGCACCGGGGAGCTGTTTTTT,CAVGRGLSTGELFF
NA,TRBV7-9,TRBJ2-6,NA,TGTGCCAGCAGCGCCCGGAGCTCTGGGGCCAACGTCCTGACTTTC,CASSARSSGANVLTF
NA,TRBV5-1,TRBJ2-2,NA,TGCGCCAGCGCCAGGGGGGGCGACTTATCCGGGGAGCTGTTTTTT,CASARGGDLSGELFF
NA,TRBV7-2,TRBJ1-2,NA,TGTGCCAGCAGCTTAGATCCGGTCAGGGGCTACACCTTC,CASSLDPVRGYTF
TRBD2,TRBV11-2,TRBJ2-1,NA,TGTGCCAGCAGCCCCCTAGCGGGAGTCCGGAGTGAGCAGTTCTTC,CASSPLAGVRSEQFF
NA,TRBV14,TRBJ2-5,NA,TGTGCCAGCAGCCAAGAAACGTACCGGGAGACCCAGTACTTC,CASSQETYRETQYF
TRBD1,TRBV12-3/TRBV12-4,TRBJ2-1,few,TGTGCCAGTCTTTACCTTAAGGGGGCTTACAATGAGCAGTTCTTC,CASLYLKGAYNEQFF
TRBD1,TRBV12-5,TRBJ1-5,NA,TGTGCTAGTGGCCCTCCGGGACAGGGTACGGGTGGCGGTCAGCCCCAGCATTTT,CASGPPGQGTGGGQPQHF
NA,TRBV6-6,TRBJ2-1,NA,TGTGCCAGCAGCCACCCGAACTGGGAGCAGTTCTTC,CASSHPNWEQFF
NA,TRBV28,TRBJ2-5,NA,TGTGCCAGCAGTTCCGCACTTTCTTGGGAGCAGTACTTC,CASSSALSWEQYF
TRBD1,TRBV29-1,TRBJ2-1,NA,TGCAGCGCTGAAGCTACTACAGGGGGCACTTACAATGAGCAGTTCTTC,CSAEATTGGTYNEQFF
NA,TRBV28,TRBJ2-5,NA,TGTGCCAGCAGTACCGAGGGGGGCCAAGAGACCCAGTACTTC,CASSTEGGQETQYF
NA,TRBV5-6,TRBJ2-5,NA,TGTGCCAGCAGCCAGGACCGCCGACAGACCCAGTACTTC,CASSQDRRQTQYF
TRBD2,TRBV7-2,TRBJ2-5,few,TGTGCCAGCAGCTCCCGAGCGAGCGGGAGGACCAAAGCGTACCAAGAGACCCAGTACTTC,CASSSRASGRTKAYQETQYF
NA,TRBV18,TRBJ1-4,once,TGTGCCAGCTCACCAGGCGGCCAGGGTGAAAAACTGTTTTTT,CASSPGGQGEKLFF
NA,TRBV13,TRBJ2-3,NA,TGTGCCAGCAGCCGGGACCCCCTCACAGATACGCAGTATTTT,CASSRDPLTDTQYF